These T cell receptor beta chains were read from a single sample in a study of T-cell memory formation after mild COVID-19. TCRdb fed the 5' RACE reads into MiXCR, producing one record per CDR3 protein. The sample records around 150,000 distinct CDR3 sequences, more than 9% being singletons. The sequencing input was PBMCs or a T cell subset sorted from them (not recorded which). These receptor sequences come from a man between 18 and 29 years old who had mild COVID-19 (a few samples of this study predate the infection). Cell type and time point are not known. The CDR3 runs from the conserved cysteine through the conserved F or W. A D gene is named only where the DNA matches it firmly. The size entry is marked missing in some rows and otherwise reads once, few, many or a size class.

J: TRBJ2-5
size: NA
D: NA
V: TRBV4-3
DNA: TGCGCCAGCAGCCCTGGGGGGGGCCTCCAAGAGACCCAGTACTTC
CDR3: CASSPGGGLQETQYF

J: TRBJ1-2
size: NA
D: NA
V: TRBV12-3/TRBV12-4
DNA: TGTGCCAGCTGGAGACTTTCTAGCTATGGCTACACCTTC
CDR3: CASWRLSSYGYTF

J: TRBJ1-4
size: NA
D: NA
V: TRBV2
DNA: TGTGCCAGCAACCCTAATCCACACAGGGCGAGTAATGAAAAACTGTTTTTT
CDR3: CASNPNPHRASNEKLFF

J: TRBJ2-7
size: many
D: NA
V: TRBV6-2/TRBV6-3
DNA: TGTGCCAGCACCCAGACGCAGGTCGCCTACGAGCAGTACTTC
CDR3: CASTQTQVAYEQYF

J: TRBJ2-5
size: NA
D: NA
V: TRBV6-5
DNA: TGTGCCAGCAGTACCTATGCAGGGGTTAAGACCCAGTACTTC
CDR3: CASSTYAGVKTQYF

J: TRBJ2-3
size: once
D: TRBD1
V: TRBV3-1
DNA: TGTGCCAGCAGCCAACAGGGGGAAGATACGCAGTATTTT
CDR3: CASSQQGEDTQYF

J: TRBJ2-3
size: NA
D: TRBD2
V: TRBV12-3/TRBV12-4
DNA: TGTGCCAGCACCCCCGGGACTAGTCGGGATACGCAGTATTTT
CDR3: CASTPGTSRDTQYF

J: TRBJ1-6
size: few
D: TRBD1
V: TRBV7-9
DNA: TGTGCCAGCAGCTTAGATTGGACAGGGTCGAAGCCCCTCCACTTT
CDR3: CASSLDWTGSKPLHF

J: TRBJ1-2
size: few
D: TRBD1
V: TRBV18
DNA: TGTGCCAGCTCAGACCTGGGACAGACGGACTATGGCTACACCTTC
CDR3: CASSDLGQTDYGYTF

J: TRBJ2-5
size: NA
D: NA
V: TRBV7-8
DNA: TGTGCCAGCAGCCTTGAGGGCCCCGGGTGGGAGACCCAGTACTTC
CDR3: CASSLEGPGWETQYF

J: TRBJ2-5
size: many
D: NA
V: TRBV4-3
DNA: TGCGCCAGCAGCCCCACCGGAACAGTGCGAGAGACCCAGTACTTC
CDR3: CASSPTGTVRETQYF

J: TRBJ2-7
size: few
D: NA
V: TRBV18
DNA: TGTGCCAGCTCACCATCAGGGACCGGCGAGCAGTACTTC
CDR3: CASSPSGTGEQYF

J: TRBJ2-1
size: NA
D: NA
V: TRBV7-2
DNA: TGTGCCAGCAGCGCTCATGGACAGAAGCAGTTCTTC
CDR3: CASSAHGQKQFF

J: TRBJ1-4
size: few
D: NA
V: TRBV7-9
DNA: TGTGCCAGCAGCCAGACGAGACCCGGGACGGATGAAAAACTGTTTTTT
CDR3: CASSQTRPGTDEKLFF

J: TRBJ2-5
size: many
D: NA
V: TRBV7-9
DNA: TGTGCCAGCAGCTTAAGGAGGTCCCAAGAGACCCAGTACTTC
CDR3: CASSLRRSQETQYF

J: TRBJ2-1
size: NA
D: TRBD2
V: TRBV28
DNA: TGTGCCAGCAGTCCCCCGCTAGCGGGGTACAATGAGCAGTTCTTC
CDR3: CASSPPLAGYNEQFF

J: TRBJ2-1
size: few
D: TRBD2
V: TRBV19
DNA: TGTGCCAGTAGTATAGATGGGGCGGGGGGAAACAATGAGCAGTTCTTC
CDR3: CASSIDGAGGNNEQFF

J: TRBJ2-5
size: NA
D: NA
V: TRBV7-9
DNA: TGTGCCAGCAGCCTCCGGACGGGCCAAGAGACCCAGTACTTC
CDR3: CASSLRTGQETQYF

J: TRBJ2-3
size: NA
D: TRBD2
V: TRBV12-3/TRBV12-4
DNA: TGTGCCAGCAGTTTAGGAACTAGCGGGGTTGATACGCAGTATTTT
CDR3: CASSLGTSGVDTQYF

J: TRBJ2-2
size: NA
D: NA
V: TRBV7-9
DNA: TGTGCCAGCAGCTTAAGGCTAGCCGACACCGGGGAGCTGTTTTTT
CDR3: CASSLRLADTGELFF

J: TRBJ1-1
size: NA
D: NA
V: TRBV20-1
DNA: TGCAGTGCTAGAGAGGGGAACATGAACACTGAAGCTTTCTTT
CDR3: CSAREGNMNTEAFF

J: TRBJ1-5
size: many
D: TRBD1
V: TRBV5-1
DNA: TGCGCCAGCAGAACCGACAGGGAGGCTCAGCCCCAGCATTTT
CDR3: CASRTDREAQPQHF

J: TRBJ2-7
size: few
D: NA
V: TRBV15
DNA: TGTGCCACCAGCAGAGCTTCGAGACGGAGCTCCTACGAGCAGTACTTC
CDR3: CATSRASRRSSYEQYF

J: TRBJ1-1
size: NA
D: TRBD1
V: TRBV18
DNA: TGTGCCAGCTCACTGGGACAGGGAAGGACTGAAGCTTTCTTT
CDR3: CASSLGQGRTEAFF

J: TRBJ2-3
size: few
D: NA
V: TRBV4-3
DNA: TGCGCCAGCAGCCAAGATGATTCCACAGTTACGCAGTATTTT
CDR3: CASSQDDSTVTQYF

J: TRBJ1-2
size: many
D: TRBD1
V: TRBV6-5
DNA: TGTGCCAGCAGTCCGCGGACAGGGGTTAACTATGGCTACACCTTC
CDR3: CASSPRTGVNYGYTF

J: TRBJ1-5
size: few
D: NA
V: TRBV2
DNA: TGTGCCAGCAGCGGGCCGGGTGGCGGCAATCAGCCCCAGCATTTT
CDR3: CASSGPGGGNQPQHF